The clone carrying this T cell receptor (beta chain) was detected only a few times. These data originate in a study of T-cell memory formation after mild COVID-19. TCRdb called the 5' RACE reads again in MiXCR, with one record for every CDR3 protein. This sample carries 300,000 to 400,000 distinct CDR3 sequences, 25% to 30% of them seen once, and the ten largest clones take roughly 12%. CDR1 SGHRS and CDR2 YFSETQ come from the germline V gene. The CDR3 spans 16 residues. The junction had 6 bases not matched to a gene; V was cut back by 4 bases and J by 1 base. This TCR was recovered from an adult woman who had mild COVID-19 (a few samples of this study predate the infection). Cell type and time point are not known. The chain has TRBV5-1 and TRBJ2-1; 9 positions match TRBD2. Source material: PBMCs or a T cell subset sorted from them (not recorded which). The CDR3 DNA is TGCGCCAGCAGCGGCGGGAGGGCCTCGTCCTACAATGAGCAGTTCTTC. Its protein product is CASSGGRASSYNEQFF.